This T cell receptor (beta chain) is from a study of T cells in tuberculosis. Thawed, overnight-rested PBMC were stained with GMM-loaded CD1B tetramer, viability dye and anti-CD3, then sorted. The lipid loaded on the CD1B tetramers was C32 glucose monomycolate from Rhodococcus equi. Some clones are missing from TCRdb's copy, which holds only in-frame ones; the method was immunoSEQ multiplex PCR. This table has approximately 58,000 clones, over 75% appearing once. With 4 bases removed from V and 3 bases from J, the gap between germline ends came to 11 bases. The CDR3 contains 14 residues. CDR1 is SGHTA, CDR2 FQGNSA, per germline.

The sample was CD1b-GMM tetramer-negative cells sorted from PBMCs. This TCR was sampled from an adult woman with latent tuberculosis. This rearrangement joins TRBV7-2 to TRBJ2-3; D not resolved. CDR3 coding DNA: TGTGCCAGCAGCTCCTACACCAGGACAGATACGCAGTATTTT. Translating it yields CASSSYTRTDTQYF.